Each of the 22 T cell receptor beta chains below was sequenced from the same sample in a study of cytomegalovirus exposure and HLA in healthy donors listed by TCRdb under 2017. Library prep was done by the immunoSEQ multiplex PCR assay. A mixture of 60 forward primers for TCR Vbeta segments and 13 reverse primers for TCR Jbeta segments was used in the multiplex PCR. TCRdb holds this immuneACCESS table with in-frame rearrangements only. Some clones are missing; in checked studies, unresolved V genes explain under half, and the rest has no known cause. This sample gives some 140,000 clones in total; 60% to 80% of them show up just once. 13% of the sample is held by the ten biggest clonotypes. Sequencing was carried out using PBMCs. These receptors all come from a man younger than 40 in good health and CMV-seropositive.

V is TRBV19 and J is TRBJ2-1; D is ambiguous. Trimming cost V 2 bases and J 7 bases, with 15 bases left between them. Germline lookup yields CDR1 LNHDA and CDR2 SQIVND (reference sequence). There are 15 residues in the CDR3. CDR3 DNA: TGTGCCAGTAGTATACGCGGTAAAGCGCCAAATGAGCAGTTCTTC. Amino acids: CASSIRGKAPNEQFF.

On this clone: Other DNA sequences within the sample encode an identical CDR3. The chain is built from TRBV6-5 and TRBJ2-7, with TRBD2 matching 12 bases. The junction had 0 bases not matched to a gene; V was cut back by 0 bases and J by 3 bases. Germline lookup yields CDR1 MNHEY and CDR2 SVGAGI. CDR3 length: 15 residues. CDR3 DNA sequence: TGTGCCAGCAGTTACTCGACTAGCGGGAGCTACGAGCAGTACTTC. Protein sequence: CASSYSTSGSYEQYF.

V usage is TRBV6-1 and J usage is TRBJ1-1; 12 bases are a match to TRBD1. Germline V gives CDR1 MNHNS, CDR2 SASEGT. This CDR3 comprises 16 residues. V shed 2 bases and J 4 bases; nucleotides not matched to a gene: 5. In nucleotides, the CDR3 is TGTGCCAGCAGTGAACTCGGGACAGGGGGCTTCACTGAAGCTTTCTTT. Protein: CASSELGTGGFTEAFF.

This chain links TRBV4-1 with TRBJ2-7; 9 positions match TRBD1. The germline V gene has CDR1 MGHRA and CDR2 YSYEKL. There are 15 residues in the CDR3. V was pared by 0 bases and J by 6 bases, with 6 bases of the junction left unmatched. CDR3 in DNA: TGCGCCAGCAGCCAAGAACAGGGGGCGCGTTCCGAGCAGTACTTC. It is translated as CASSQEQGARSEQYF.

In nucleotides, the CDR3 is TGCGCCAGCAGCCTCTCCGGGACTAGCGGGAACTCCTACAATGAGCAGTTCTTC. Encoded protein: CASSLSGTSGNSYNEQFF. The chain couples TRBV5-1 to TRBJ2-1; 13 bases map to TRBD2. CDR3 length equals 18 residues. Looked up from germline, CDR1 is SGHRS and CDR2 is YFSETQ. V lost 4 bases and J lost 0; bases outside the gene matches: 7.

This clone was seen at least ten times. This CDR3 is CASSTRLGEYNEQFF. For the CDR3, the DNA is TGTGCCAGCAGCACCCGGCTGGGCGAGTACAATGAGCAGTTCTTC. The V and J genes are TRBV4-2 and TRBJ2-1; D gene uncertain. With 5 bases removed from V and 4 bases from J, the gap between germline ends came to 15 bases. Germline V gene data show CDR1 as LGHNA and CDR2 as YNFKEQ. The CDR3 contains 15 residues.

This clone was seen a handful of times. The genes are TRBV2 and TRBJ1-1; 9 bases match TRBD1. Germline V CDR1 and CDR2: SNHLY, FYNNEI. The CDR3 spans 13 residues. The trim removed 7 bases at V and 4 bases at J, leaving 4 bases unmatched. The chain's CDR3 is CASKQGAPTEAFF. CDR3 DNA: TGTGCCAGCAAACAGGGGGCGCCCACTGAAGCTTTCTTT.

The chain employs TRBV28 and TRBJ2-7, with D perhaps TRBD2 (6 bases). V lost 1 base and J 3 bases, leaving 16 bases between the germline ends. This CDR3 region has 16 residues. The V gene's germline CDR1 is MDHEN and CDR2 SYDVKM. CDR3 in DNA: TGTGCCAGCAGTTTATTGGGGACTCAGGTCCGCTACGAGCAGTACTTC. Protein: CASSLLGTQVRYEQYF.

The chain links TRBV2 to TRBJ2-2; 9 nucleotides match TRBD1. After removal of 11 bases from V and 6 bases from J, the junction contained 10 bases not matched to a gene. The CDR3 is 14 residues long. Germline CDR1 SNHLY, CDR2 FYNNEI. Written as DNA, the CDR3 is TGTGCCCGCACAGGGGGCGAAGAGGCCGGGGAGCTGTTTTTT. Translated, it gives CARTGGEEAGELFF.

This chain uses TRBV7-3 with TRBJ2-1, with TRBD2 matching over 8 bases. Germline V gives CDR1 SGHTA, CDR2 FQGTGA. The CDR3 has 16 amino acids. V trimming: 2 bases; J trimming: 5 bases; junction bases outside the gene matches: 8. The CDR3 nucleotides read TGTGCCAGCAGCTTAGGGGCGGCGGGAGGCCACAATGAGCAGTTCTTC. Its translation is CASSLGAAGGHNEQFF.

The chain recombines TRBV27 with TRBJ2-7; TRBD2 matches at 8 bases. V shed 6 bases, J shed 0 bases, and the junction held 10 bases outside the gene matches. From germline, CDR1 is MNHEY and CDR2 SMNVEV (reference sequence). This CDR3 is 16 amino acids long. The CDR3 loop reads CASSPHGRGVSYEQYF. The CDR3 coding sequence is TGTGCCAGCAGCCCCCATGGGCGGGGGGTCTCCTACGAGCAGTACTTC.

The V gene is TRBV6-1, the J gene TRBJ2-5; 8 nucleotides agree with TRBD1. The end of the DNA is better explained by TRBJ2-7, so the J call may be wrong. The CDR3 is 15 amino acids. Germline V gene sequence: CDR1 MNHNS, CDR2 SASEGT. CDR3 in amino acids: CASREEQGAQYEQYF. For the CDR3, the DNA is TGTGCCAGCAGAGAGGAGCAGGGGGCGCAATACGAGCAGTACTTC.

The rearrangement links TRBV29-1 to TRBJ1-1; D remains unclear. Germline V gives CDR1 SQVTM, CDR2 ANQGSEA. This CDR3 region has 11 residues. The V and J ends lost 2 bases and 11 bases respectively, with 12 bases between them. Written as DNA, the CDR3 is TGCAGCGTTGAAAGAGGGCGCAGGGCTTTCTTT. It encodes CSVERGRRAFF.

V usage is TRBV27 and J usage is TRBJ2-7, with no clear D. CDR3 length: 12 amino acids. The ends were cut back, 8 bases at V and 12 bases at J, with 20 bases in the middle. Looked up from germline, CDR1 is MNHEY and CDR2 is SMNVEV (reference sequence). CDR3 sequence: CASRYQVGQLYF. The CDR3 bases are TGTGCCAGCCGATATCAGGTGGGCCAGTTGTACTTC.

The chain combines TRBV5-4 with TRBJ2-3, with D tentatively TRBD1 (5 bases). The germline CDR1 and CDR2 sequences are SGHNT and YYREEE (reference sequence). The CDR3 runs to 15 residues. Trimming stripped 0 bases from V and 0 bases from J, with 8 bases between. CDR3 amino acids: CASSLADTSTDTQYF. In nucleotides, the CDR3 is TGTGCCAGCAGCTTGGCGGACACCAGCACAGATACGCAGTATTTT.

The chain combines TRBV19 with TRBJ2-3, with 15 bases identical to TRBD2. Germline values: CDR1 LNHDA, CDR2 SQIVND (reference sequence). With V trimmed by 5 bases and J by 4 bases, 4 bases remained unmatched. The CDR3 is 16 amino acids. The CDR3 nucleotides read TGTGCCAGTAGTCGCGGACTAGCGGGGGGGGCAGATACGCAGTATTTT. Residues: CASSRGLAGGADTQYF.

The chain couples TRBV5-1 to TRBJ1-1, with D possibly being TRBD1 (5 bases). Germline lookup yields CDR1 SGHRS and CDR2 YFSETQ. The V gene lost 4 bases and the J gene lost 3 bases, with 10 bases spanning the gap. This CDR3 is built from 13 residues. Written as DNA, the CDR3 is TGCGCCAGCAGCGCCAGGGTCGACACTGAAGCTTTCTTT. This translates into CASSARVDTEAFF.

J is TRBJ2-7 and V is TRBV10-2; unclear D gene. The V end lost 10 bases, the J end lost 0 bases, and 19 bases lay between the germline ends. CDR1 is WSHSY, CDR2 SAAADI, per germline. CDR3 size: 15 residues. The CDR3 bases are TGCGCCACCTCCTTTGGTACAGAAAGCTCCTACGAGCAGTACTTC. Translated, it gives CATSFGTESSYEQYF.

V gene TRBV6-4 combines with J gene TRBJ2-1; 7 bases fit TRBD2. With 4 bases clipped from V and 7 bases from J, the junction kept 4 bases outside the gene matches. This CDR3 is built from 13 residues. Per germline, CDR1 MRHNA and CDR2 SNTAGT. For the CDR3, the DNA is TGTGCCAGCAGTGGGACTAGTCTAAATGAGCAGTTCTTC. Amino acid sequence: CASSGTSLNEQFF.

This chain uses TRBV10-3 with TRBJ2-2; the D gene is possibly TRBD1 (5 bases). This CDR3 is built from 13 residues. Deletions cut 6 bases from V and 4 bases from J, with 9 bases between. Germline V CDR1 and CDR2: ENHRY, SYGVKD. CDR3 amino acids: CAIRAGSTGELFF. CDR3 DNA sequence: TGTGCCATCAGGGCAGGGTCCACCGGGGAGCTGTTTTTT.

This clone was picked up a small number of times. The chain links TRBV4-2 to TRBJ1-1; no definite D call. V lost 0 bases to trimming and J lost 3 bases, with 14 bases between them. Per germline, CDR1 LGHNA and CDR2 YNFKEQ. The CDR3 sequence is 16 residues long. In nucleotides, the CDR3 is TGTGCCAGCAGCCAAGATACTGCAGCCGGGGACACTGAAGCTTTCTTT. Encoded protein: CASSQDTAAGDTEAFF.

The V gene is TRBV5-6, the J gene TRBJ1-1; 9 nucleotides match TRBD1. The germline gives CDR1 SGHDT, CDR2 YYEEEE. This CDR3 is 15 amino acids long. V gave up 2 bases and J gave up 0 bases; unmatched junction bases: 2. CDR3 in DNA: TGTGCCAGCAGCTTAGGACAGGGGATGAACACTGAAGCTTTCTTT. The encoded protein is CASSLGQGMNTEAFF.